This entry lists 21 T cell receptor beta chains sequenced from one sample in a study of T cells in Graves' hyperthyroidism and ophthalmopathy. RNA transcripts gave rise to amplified TCR beta CDR3 regions. HTBI primers were used for first-round RT-PCR of the TCR CDR3. TCRdb re-called the multiplex PCR reads with MiXCR, one entry per CDR3 protein. The sample yields nearly 600,000 distinct CDR3 sequences, around 14% seen once. The source material was blood. The receptors were sampled from a woman aged 18-35 years with Graves' ophthalmopathy.

This clonotype was recorded once. The V gene is TRBV3-1, the J gene TRBJ2-7; TRBD2 aligns across 7 bases. The germline CDR1 and CDR2 sequences are LGHDT and YNNKEL (reference sequence). The V gene end was trimmed by 1 base and the J gene end by 2 bases; junction bases not matched to a gene: 8. The CDR3 spans 16 residues. CDR3 in amino acids: CASSQAGVGRAYEQYF. The CDR3, as DNA: TGTGCCAGCAGCCAAGCCGGGGTGGGGAGGGCCTACGAGCAGTACTTC.

The chain links TRBV7-8 to TRBJ2-7; D may be TRBD2 (6 bases). V was shortened by 6 bases and J by 4 bases, with 19 bases between the two germline ends. Looked up from germline, CDR1 is SGHVS and CDR2 is FQNEAQ. The CDR3 is made up of 15 amino acids. The CDR3 spells CASRSLGSGYYEQYF. In nucleotides, the CDR3 is TGTGCCAGCAGGTCTTTGGGTAGCGGCTATTACGAGCAGTACTTC.

The rearrangement links TRBV24-1 to TRBJ2-1; TRBD1 matches 8 bases. Germline CDR1 is KGHDR and CDR2 is SFDVKD. The J segment lost 8 bases and the V segment lost 2 bases, leaving 7 bases of the junction unmatched. The CDR3 spans 15 residues. CDR3 DNA: TGTGCCACCAGTGATTCGGACAGGGATAGGGATGAGCAGTTCTTC. The encoded protein is CATSDSDRDRDEQFF.

This clonotype was seen many times. The rearrangement links TRBV20-1 to TRBJ2-7; tentative D call: TRBD2 (5 bases). Germline V gene data show CDR1 as DFQATT and CDR2 as SNEGSKA (reference sequence). This CDR3 comprises 16 residues. Trimming removed 0 bases at V and 4 bases at J, with 19 bases between. The CDR3 region is CSAREARGGRGYEQYF. CDR3 nucleotide sequence: TGCAGTGCTAGAGAGGCCCGAGGCGGGCGTGGGTACGAGCAGTACTTC.

This clonotype appeared many times. The chain has TRBV2 and TRBJ1-1, with 7 bases fitting TRBD1. V trimming: 6 bases; J trimming: 5 bases; junction bases outside the gene matches: 9. This CDR3 has 14 residues. Germline V gives CDR1 SNHLY, CDR2 FYNNEI. CDR3 bases: TGTGCCAGCAGCCTAGCCCCAGGGGGAACTGAAGCTTTCTTT. This translates into CASSLAPGGTEAFF. The entire variable domain, with the rest obtained from reference TRBV2 and TRBJ1-1, is as follows: EPEVTQTPSHQVTQMGQEVILRCVPISNHLYFYWYRQILGQKVEFLVSFYNNEISEKSEIFDDQFSVERPDGSNFTLKIRSTKLEDSAMYFCASSLAPGGTEAFFGQGTRLTVV.

The table lists this clonotype with a few counts. The chain is built from TRBV27 and TRBJ2-3; D not resolved. The length of the CDR3 is 14 residues. V was trimmed by 3 bases and J by 9 bases, leaving 16 bases between them. CDR1 and CDR2 from the germline V gene are MNHEY and SMNVEV (reference sequence). CDR3 protein: CASSLVGFPITQYF. The CDR3 DNA follows: TGTGCCAGCAGTTTGGTGGGATTCCCCATCACGCAGTATTTT.

In this sample, this clonotype turned up a few times. The chain carries TRBV5-1 and TRBJ1-1; 8 bases map to TRBD1. The CDR3 consists of 15 residues. Germline V gene data show CDR1 as SGHRS and CDR2 as YFSETQ. Trimming removed 1 base from V and 5 bases from J; junction bases left unmatched: 7. CDR3 coding DNA: TGCGCCAGCAGCTTGCGCGTAACAGGGGGGACTGAAGCTTTCTTT. It codes for CASSLRVTGGTEAFF. The variable domain in full, with the rest retrieved from reference TRBV5-1 and TRBJ1-1, is KAGVTQTPRYLIKTRGQQVTLSCSPISGHRSVSWYQQTPGQGLQFLFEYFSETQRNKGNFPGRFSGRQFSNSRSEMNVSTLELGDSALYLCASSLRVTGGTEAFFGQGTRLTVV.

The chain is built from TRBV2 and TRBJ1-2; 7 bases are a match to TRBD1. The CDR3 length is 13 residues. Germline V gene data show CDR1 as SNHLY and CDR2 as FYNNEI. Trimming cost V 6 bases and J 7 bases; bases outside gene matches: 8. The CDR3 nucleotides read TGTGCCAGCAGCAGGGGGGAGGACTGTGGCTACACCTTC. Its translation is CASSRGEDCGYTF.

This chain connects TRBV4-1 to TRBJ2-1, with D unclear. The CDR3 runs to 13 residues. V was shortened by 6 bases and J by 8 bases, with 14 bases between the two germline ends. Germline V CDR1 and CDR2: MGHRA, YSYEKL. CDR3 in amino acids: CASSLGPTDEQFF. DNA of the CDR3: TGCGCCAGCAGTCTCGGACCCACCGATGAGCAGTTCTTC.

This chain connects TRBV6-1 to TRBJ1-5; the D gene is possibly TRBD1 (5 bases). Germline V gene data show CDR1 as MNHNS and CDR2 as SASEGT. Trimming shortened V by 7 bases and J by 3 bases, and 13 bases separated the two germline ends. This CDR3 is built from 14 residues. The CDR3 region is CASKGREDNQPQHF. The CDR3, as DNA: TGTGCCAGCAAAGGCAGGGAAGACAATCAGCCCCAGCATTTT.

As regards this clonotype: A much bigger clone sits one base away, suggesting this may be a read error. The genes are TRBV7-3 and TRBJ1-1, with TRBD1 identical over 8 bases. CDR1 and CDR2 (germline): SGHTA, FQGTGA. This CDR3 has 14 residues. Losses at the gene ends were 4 bases for V and 4 bases for J; bases not matched to a gene: 5. The CDR3 DNA reads as TGTGCCAGCAGCTCGACAGGGGACCCCACTGAAGCTTTCTTT. Its protein product is CASSSTGDPTEAFF.

The rearrangement links TRBV29-1 to TRBJ1-5; no clear D gene. Trimming stripped 3 bases from V and 3 bases from J, with 12 bases between. CDR3 length equals 14 residues. Germline values: CDR1 SQVTM, CDR2 ANQGSEA. CDR3 coding DNA: TGCAGCGTTGAGGTGGACGGTCCCAATCAGCCCCAGCATTTT. Translating it yields CSVEVDGPNQPQHF.

This clonotype appeared many times. This rearrangement joins TRBV10-3 to TRBJ2-7, with D hard to call. The CDR3 spans 15 residues. V gave up 4 bases and J gave up 0 bases, with 13 bases separating them. The germline V gene has CDR1 ENHRY and CDR2 SYGVKD. The CDR3 loop is CAISVGRYPSYEQYF. The CDR3 DNA reads as TGTGCCATCAGTGTCGGCCGGTATCCCTCCTACGAGCAGTACTTC.

In this sample, this clonotype turned up many times. J is TRBJ1-1 and V is TRBV3-1; 7 bases are a match to TRBD1. Germline V CDR1 and CDR2: LGHDT, YNNKEL (reference sequence). V was clipped by 4 bases and J by 5 bases; unmatched bases: 10. This CDR3 comprises 15 residues. The DNA for the CDR3 is TGTGCCAGCAGCCCTGGACCCAGGGGGTGGACTGAAGCTTTCTTT. It specifies CASSPGPRGWTEAFF.

This clonotype has at least ten counts. J is TRBJ1-6 and V is TRBV20-1; weak D call: TRBD1 (5 bases). CDR1 and CDR2 (germline): DFQATT, SNEGSKA (reference sequence). This CDR3 is 17 amino acids long. Trimming removed 1 base at V and 4 bases at J, with 17 bases between. The CDR3 protein is CSARVQGREVYNSPLHF. CDR3 DNA: TGCAGTGCTAGAGTTCAGGGCAGGGAAGTTTATAATTCACCCCTCCACTTT.

This clonotype has ten or more counts. The gene calls are TRBV19 and TRBJ2-3; no firm D call. The CDR3 is 14 amino acids. V lost 5 bases and J 2 bases, leaving 11 bases between the germline ends. Germline loops: CDR1 LNHDA, CDR2 SQIVND (reference sequence). CDR3 in DNA: TGTGCCAGTAGTCGTGGGGTGAACACAGATACGCAGTATTTT. As protein: CASSRGVNTDTQYF.

Ten or more counts support this clonotype. The chain uses TRBV7-8 and TRBJ2-3; possibly TRBD2 for D (5 bases). CDR3 size: 14 residues. V lost 5 bases and J 2 bases, leaving 11 bases between the germline ends. Germline V CDR1 and CDR2: SGHVS, FQNEAQ. The CDR3 loop reads CASSIRRFTDTQYF. Here the CDR3 DNA reads TGTGCCAGCAGCATCCGGAGGTTCACAGATACGCAGTATTTT. Full variable domain (remainder filled in from reference TRBV7-8 and TRBJ2-3): GAGVSQSPRYKVAKRGQDVALRCDPISGHVSLFWYQQALGQGPEFLTYFQNEAQLDKSGLPSDRFFAERPEGSVSTLKIQRTQQEDSAVYLCASSIRRFTDTQYFGPGTRLTVL.

This clonotype was seen repeatedly, ten times or more. V is TRBV7-2 and J is TRBJ2-7, with 7 bases fitting TRBD2. The CDR3 is 15 amino acids. The V segment lost 5 bases and the J segment 4 bases; nucleotides outside the gene matches: 11. Looked up from germline, CDR1 is SGHTA and CDR2 is FQGNSA. The CDR3 region is CASSVAGQRGYEQYF. In DNA, the CDR3 is TGTGCCAGCAGCGTCGCCGGGCAGCGGGGATACGAGCAGTACTTC.

This clonotype was seen at least ten times. V and J are TRBV20-1 and TRBJ2-1; 8 positions match TRBD2. V lost 5 bases, J lost 5 bases, and 8 bases stayed unmatched. CDR3 length: 14 residues. Germline V lookup: CDR1 DFQATT, CDR2 SNEGSKA (reference sequence). CDR3: CSASSGSRDNEQFF. CDR3 DNA sequence: TGCAGTGCTTCAAGCGGGAGTAGGGACAATGAGCAGTTCTTC.

This clonotype was counted only a few times. This sequence joins TRBV20-1 and TRBJ2-2; 7 bases align to TRBD2. The CDR3 contains 15 residues. CDR1 and CDR2 from the germline V gene are DFQATT and SNEGSKA (reference sequence). The junction had 3 bases not matched to a gene; V was cut back by 1 base and J by 1 base. For the CDR3, the DNA is TGCAGTGCTAGAGCAGCGGGGTTGAACACCGGGGAGCTGTTTTTT. The encoded protein is CSARAAGLNTGELFF.

The chain joins TRBV7-9 to TRBJ2-4; D ambiguous. Between the trimmed V and J ends, which lost 5 bases and 7 bases, there was a span of 12 bases. The CDR3 is made up of 13 amino acids. Germline CDR1 SEHNR, CDR2 FQNEAQ (reference sequence). CDR3 sequence reads: CASSPSTHNIQYF. The CDR3 nucleotides are TGTGCCAGCAGCCCCAGTACTCACAACATTCAGTACTTC.